This T cell receptor (beta chain) was sequenced in a study of neurological immune-mediated disorders (dated by TCRdb to between 2018 and 2020). General notes on the study: Among the approximately 35 multiple sclerosis patients, approximately 30 had relapsing-remitting MS and 3 had secondary progressive MS. Peripheral blood TCR-beta repertoires from HTLV-I-associated myelopathy (HAM/TSP) patients, multiple sclerosis patients and healthy controls were compared by UMI-based sequencing. Alongside PBMC samples, the set of 106 TCR-beta libraries contained longitudinal samples, technical triplicates, and paired CD4+ and CD8+ T-cell subsets that had been sorted. The cohort included some 70 subjects: approximately 15 with HAM/TSP, roughly 35 with multiple sclerosis, and roughly 20 healthy controls. Summary of the overall study and its limitations: In phylogenetic analysis, the repertoires of 18 of 34 MS patients grouped into a cluster of related CDR3 sequences, which suggests a possible signature at the repertoire level. Expanded clones from different subjects shared no identical CDR3 amino acid sequences, which suggests that TCR-beta repertoires were private in all groups. TCR clonal expansion was greatest in HAM/TSP patients and smallest in MS patients, who ranked below even healthy controls. The MS cluster showed no association with clinical or MRI features, and the authors stated that larger cohorts are needed.

As concerns this clonotype: It lacks a known antigen. Base qualities are not provided; no much larger clone lies one nucleotide away.

Libraries from unsorted PBMCs were made from 2 million PBMCs kept in RNAlater at -80 degrees C until RNA extraction. Multiple sclerosis patients were enrolled in a US clinical protocol under which disease progression was evaluated by magnetic resonance imaging. Peripheral blood underwent Ficoll-Hypaque density gradient centrifugation to isolate PBMCs, which were then cryopreserved in liquid nitrogen. CDR1 and CDR2, per the germline V gene (reference sequence), are DFQATT and SNEGSKA. V is cut back by 6 bases and J by 7 bases, with 10 bases in the junction unmatched. From its cysteine to its phenylalanine, the CDR3 spans 14 amino acids. Of the read, only the CDR3 DNA is kept; its 42 bases are in frame from base 1. cDNA was synthesized by template-switch 5'RACE using a primer with a 10-nucleotide random unique molecular identifier that tagged each TCR transcript. Every sequencing run covered 15-18 subjects and yielded more than 160 million TCR-beta sequences. The RNeasy kit was used for extraction of total RNA. TCR-beta VDJ regions were amplified with primers for the TCR constant region and the 5'RACE anchor, using the KAPA Real-time Library Amplification kit. A first PCR added sample indexes and Illumina adaptors, after which a second PCR increased the library yield. After Ampure bead purification, the roughly 650 bp TCR product was size-selected on a 2% E-gel SizeSelection system. Before pooling, libraries had their quality checked on a Bioanalyzer, their concentration measured with Qubit, and their quantity determined with the Kapa Library Quantification kit. An Illumina HiSeq 2500 was used to sequence the libraries paired-end at 2 x 150 bp. To increase sequence diversity, roughly 24-32% phiX was spiked into each library pool. The published analysis was carried out like this. Quality-filtered reads were processed with the UMI-based MiGEC pipeline, and over 75% of raw TCR sequences were removed by the MiGEC pipeline during error correction. IMGT germline references were used for alignment of VDJ genes, and clonotypes were defined by a unique CDR3 amino acid sequence together with V-J genes. Clonal expansion, Shannon diversity and CDR3 relatedness were evaluated with VDJtools (CalcPairwiseDistances, ClusterSamples), while phylogenetic trees were built in CLCbio workbench. Expanded clones were defined as having at least 8 unique UMIs, based on coefficient-of-variation modelling across technical triplicates. Using fastp trimming at Q25 and MiXCR clonotype assembly, TCRdb reanalyzed the public sequencing data and kept in-frame beta chains. Every entry covers one CDR3 protein and lists the most common genes and DNA from its rows. The V and J calls and clone size are TCRdb's, not the authors'. This sample lists 70,000 or so distinct CDR3 sequences; roughly 5.5% were detected once. Together, the top ten hold about 2.8% of the sample.

The receptor chain draws on TRBV20-1 and TRBJ2-1, and 9 bases in between align with TRBD2. The specimen sequenced was PBMCs. This sequence was found in a woman aged 25 to 39 with multiple sclerosis. The DNA reads TGCAGTGCCCAAACACCGGGACTAGCTAATGAGCAGTTCTTC. It codes for CSAQTPGLANEQFF.